This entry concerns a single T cell receptor beta chain. Its cognate antigen has yet to be identified. Base qualities were left out, and no much larger clone turns up one base away. At the junction V is shortened by 11 bases and J by 0 bases, with 13 bases in between. Measured from the cysteine to the phenylalanine, the CDR3 is 13 residues long. Only the CDR3 DNA stays, 39 bases, in frame from base 1. Based on the germline V gene, the CDR1 and CDR2 sequences are ENHRY and SYGVKD. In total, fewer than 750 healthy bone marrow donors made up the cohort. At the time of sampling, all cohort members were nominally healthy, though unrecorded immune exposures were likely present. The donor was CMV seronegative and belonged to the group of around 400 seronegative cohort members. Every donor gave a peripheral blood sample, and the peripheral blood mononuclear cells from that sample were used for TCR beta sequencing. The Qiagen DNeasy Blood Extraction Kit was used to extract genomic DNA from the blood cell samples.

This specimen comes from a study of cytomegalovirus exposure and HLA in healthy donors (dated by TCRdb to 2017 to 2019). In terms of the full investigation: An earlier analysis of roughly 500 of the donors reported 276 Gb of sequence data and 117 million unique TCR beta sequences from about 180 million T cells. Around 300 gigabases of sequencing data and approximately 85 million unique TCR sequences were included in an early release covering under 650 HLA-typed donors. Of the roughly 430 genotyped donors, 65% to 90% fell in the genetic ancestry cluster associated with self-reported Caucasian donors. The study aimed to test whether signatures of past pathogen exposure could be identified by cataloging public T cell receptors. The study profiled the T cell repertoires of about 640 subjects by immunosequencing and related them to cytomegalovirus serostatus. Along with the approximately 700-subject first cohort, a separate validation cohort of roughly 110 different subjects was used. High-throughput TCR immunosequencing, statistical association of individual TCRs with disease status, and machine learning were combined to predict cytomegalovirus infection status. To study patterns of TCR occurrence, a later analysis re-analyzed previously published TCR beta repertoires from hundreds of donors and added high-resolution HLA genotyping. The later analysis used no new phenotypic data to find candidate immune exposures, relying instead on TCR beta sequences and their occurrence across donors. An earlier analysis of 450 to 750 of the donors used high-throughput TCR beta sequencing to judge whether each TCR beta V gene segment behaved as functional or pseudogenic. Donor age, sex, ethnicity and CMV serostatus were collected together with the repertoire data. Genome-wide SNP genotypes for about 65% of the 666 donors were used in a later genetic analysis, which treated that subset as a discovery cohort. All discovery cohort repertoires had been generated using a single sequencing platform. HLA typing included class I and class II loci at four-digit resolution. Typing coverage varied by locus: 629-630 donors for A, B, C, DRB1 and DQB1; 500 to 550 for DQA1; over 600 for DPA1; under 490 for DPB1. Roughly 5 DR-DQ haplotypes were treated as single units for association and clustering because of strong linkage in the cohort. Among some 410 genotyped donors of the cohort, an average of around 220,000 unique TCR beta nucleotide sequences was sequenced per donor, of which about 18% were non-productive. Study-wide conclusions, independent of this receptor: In the study, some 160 TCR beta chains were listed as associated with cytomegalovirus. Because the 87-base-pair reads could not distinguish some IMGT-functional V segments, including TRBV6-2 and TRBV6-3, those segments were excluded. A further reported finding was that TCR beta sequences accurately predicted the HLA-A and HLA-B alleles for most subjects in the first cohort. At a false discovery rate of 0.05, a later analysis linked around 15,000 TCR beta sequences to specific HLA alleles. The only immune exposure information available for the cohort was CMV serostatus. Because counts were too low, under 20 rarely observed V segments, including chromosome 9 orphons, were left out of the earlier analysis of several hundred of the donors. When HLA alleles, especially DR and DQ, strongly co-occurred, attributing TCR associations to individual alleles was difficult. Only TCR beta chains were sequenced in this cohort, and the absence of alpha or paired-chain data limited detectable features. A cluster of highly shared sequence variants was judged likely to be a technical artifact of the sequencing pipeline. While some public TCRs were present in many individuals, most TCR sequences turned up only very rarely across donors. According to a later genetic analysis, donors in an Asian-associated ancestry cluster had fewer N-insertions in productive TCRs than the roughly 670-donor mean. The presence/absence analyses assumed that sequencing depth was roughly uniform across donors, and that assumption may not be true. Most CMV-associated TCR beta chains appeared to be HLA-restricted in a later analysis, and the HLA associations seemed to be driven largely by CMV exposure. Because HLA typing was missing for some donors at each locus, association tests included only the typed subset. Several of the top co-occurrence clusters appeared to be linked to parvovirus B19, influenza, CMV and Epstein-Barr virus, according to a later analysis. In vitro tests confirmed that a few of the cytomegalovirus-associated TCR beta chains recognize cytomegalovirus antigens. A later analysis found that HLA-associated TCR beta chains were more clonally expanded and had lower generation probabilities than equally common non-associated chains. According to the authors, the approach could potentially be generalized to other disease states and immunological phenotypes. An association between a missense DCLRE1C variant and V-gene and J-gene trimming of TCR beta chains was found in a later genetic analysis and replicated in an independent cohort. The classifier was reported to diagnose cytomegalovirus status with high specificity and sensitivity in both the original and validation cohorts. A later analysis found that TCR association rates varied across HLA loci, with DRB1 alleles showing the most associated TCRs and HLA-C alleles the fewest. An earlier analysis of several hundred of the donors showed that most TCR beta V segments appeared in productive rearrangements either about 87% or about 30% of the time, which broadly matched IMGT annotations. Linkage disequilibrium might explain the correlated functional status among segregating V segments, but an unknown experimental factor could not be excluded.

The library was produced with the immunoSEQ multiplex PCR assay. For the multiplex PCR, a mixture combining 60 forward primers for TCR Vbeta segments and 13 reverse primers for TCR Jbeta segments was used. The CDR3 region of rearranged TCR beta genes was amplified from genomic DNA by a multiplex PCR assay. Amplified TCR beta libraries were sequenced as 87-base-pair reads on the Illumina HiSeq System. Regarding the original processing steps: A later analysis counted about 80 million unique TCR beta chains across the 650 to 700 repertoires, and some 11 million of these chains were shared by at least two donors. Raw reads were error-corrected and collapsed into unique sequences by a nearest-neighbor algorithm in which closely related sequences were merged to remove PCR and sequencing errors. Alignment of CDR3 sequences to IMGT reference sequences was used to assign V, D and J gene segments. For a sequence to be retained, a match of at least six nucleotides to both a V gene segment and a J gene segment was required. Rearrangements were called productive when the CDR3 lacked stop codons and stayed in frame with V and J; all others were non-productive. Following IMGT convention, CDR3 was defined as the stretch from the second conserved V-encoded cysteine to the conserved J-encoded phenylalanine. Sequences without an unambiguous match to a single V gene segment were excluded from the earlier analysis of several hundred of the donors. In an earlier analysis of several hundred of the donors, V segments were called functional above 56.7% productive rearrangements and were called segregating when the between-donor standard deviation exceeded 5%. To diagnose cytomegalovirus status from the catalog of TCR beta chain sequences, a statistical classification framework was built. V and J gene assignment, in a later analysis, came from comparing TCR nucleotide sequences with IMGT/GENE-DB human TR gene sequences. A later analysis assigned CDR3 sequences and most-parsimonious VDJ recombination scenarios with the TCRdist pipeline. In a later analysis, each TCR beta chain was defined by its CDR3 amino acid sequence together with its V-gene family, and reads without a unique V-gene family were excluded. A later analysis removed 550 to 700 highly shared, low-generation-probability nucleotide sequences to deal with suspected cross-contamination and a sequencing artifact. A later analysis calculated a clonal expansion index for each public chain from normalized within-repertoire ranks of inferred template counts. A later analysis computed generation probabilities with a VDJ recombination model fitted to out-of-frame rearrangements, and checked the results against IGoR. A later analysis scored TCR-TCR, TCR-HLA and TCR-CMV co-occurrence with hypergeometric tests, applying a repertoire-size bias correction to TCR pairs. False discovery rates were estimated in a later analysis by permuting HLA or CMV assignments 20 times. In a later analysis, co-occurring TCRs were grouped using DBSCAN, with TCRdist sequence similarity added in when clustering inside HLA-allele-positive subsets. Repertoires with fewer than 30,000 or more than 120,000 public chains, plus five repertoires with anomalous nucleotide sharing, were excluded from co-occurrence clustering. TCRdb provides this immuneACCESS table in a form limited to in-frame rearrangements. Some clones are lacking; in checked studies, under half of them reflect an unresolved V gene, and why the rest are absent is not known. V and J calls and clone size are as listed in that table; D and trimming were resolved from the DNA. Within this sample are about 130,000 clones, with approximately 71% of them counted one time only. Clones ranked in the top ten supply roughly 2% of the sample.

This clonotype originated in a man younger than 45 in good health and CMV-seronegative. Specimen: PBMCs. The sequence joins TRBV10-3 to TRBJ1-1, and the D gene may be TRBD1, 5 bases matching. The CDR3 is CAVLRDLNTEAFF. The nucleotide sequence is given as TGTGCCGTCCTTCGGGACTTGAACACTGAAGCTTTCTTT.